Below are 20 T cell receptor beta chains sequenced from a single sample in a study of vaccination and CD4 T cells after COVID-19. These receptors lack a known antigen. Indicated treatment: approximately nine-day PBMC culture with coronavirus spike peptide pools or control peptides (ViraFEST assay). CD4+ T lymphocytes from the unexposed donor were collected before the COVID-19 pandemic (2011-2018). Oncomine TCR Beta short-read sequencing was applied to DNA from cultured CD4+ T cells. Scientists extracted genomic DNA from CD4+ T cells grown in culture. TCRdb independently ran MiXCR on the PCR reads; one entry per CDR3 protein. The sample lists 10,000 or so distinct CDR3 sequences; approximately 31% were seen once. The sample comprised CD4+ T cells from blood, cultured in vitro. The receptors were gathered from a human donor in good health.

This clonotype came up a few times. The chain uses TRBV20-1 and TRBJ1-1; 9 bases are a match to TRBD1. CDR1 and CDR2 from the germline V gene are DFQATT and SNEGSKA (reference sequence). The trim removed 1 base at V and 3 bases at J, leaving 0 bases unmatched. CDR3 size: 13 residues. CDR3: CSARGDRDTEAFF. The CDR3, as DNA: TGCAGTGCTAGAGGGGACAGGGACACTGAAGCTTTCTTT.

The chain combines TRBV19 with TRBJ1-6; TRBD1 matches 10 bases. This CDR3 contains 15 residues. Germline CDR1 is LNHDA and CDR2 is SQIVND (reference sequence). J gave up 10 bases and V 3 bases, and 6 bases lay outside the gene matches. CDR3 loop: CASSIWGQGSSPLHF. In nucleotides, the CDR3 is TGTGCCAGTAGTATTTGGGGACAGGGGTCATCACCCCTCCACTTT.

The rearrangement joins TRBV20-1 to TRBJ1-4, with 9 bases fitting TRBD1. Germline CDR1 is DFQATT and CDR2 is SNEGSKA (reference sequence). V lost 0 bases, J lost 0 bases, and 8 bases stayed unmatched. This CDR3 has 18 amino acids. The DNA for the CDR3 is TGCAGTGCTAGAGACCTTGGACAGGGGACGACAACTAATGAAAAACTGTTTTTT. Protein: CSARDLGQGTTTNEKLFF.

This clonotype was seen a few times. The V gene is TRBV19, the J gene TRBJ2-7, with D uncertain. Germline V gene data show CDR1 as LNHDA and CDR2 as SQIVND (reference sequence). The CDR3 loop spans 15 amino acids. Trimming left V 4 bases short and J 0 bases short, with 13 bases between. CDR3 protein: CASSNTGLSSYEQYF. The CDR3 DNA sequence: TGTGCCAGTAGTAACACGGGCCTCAGCTCCTACGAGCAGTACTTC.

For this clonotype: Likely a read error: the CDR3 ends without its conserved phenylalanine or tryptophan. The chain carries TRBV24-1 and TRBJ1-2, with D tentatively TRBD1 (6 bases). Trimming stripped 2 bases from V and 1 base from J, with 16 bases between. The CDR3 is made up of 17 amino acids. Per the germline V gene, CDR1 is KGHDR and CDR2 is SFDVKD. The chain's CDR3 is CATSDSRAQGINYGYTL. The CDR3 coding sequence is TGTGCCACCAGTGATTCCCGCGCCCAGGGGATTAACTATGGCTACACCTTA.

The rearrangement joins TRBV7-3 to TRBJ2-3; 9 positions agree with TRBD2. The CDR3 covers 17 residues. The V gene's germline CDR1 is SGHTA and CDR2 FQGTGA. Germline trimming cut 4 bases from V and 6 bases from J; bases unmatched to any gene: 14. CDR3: CASSSQGRREGGDTQYF. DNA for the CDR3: TGTGCCAGCAGCTCCCAAGGCAGGCGGGAGGGAGGGGATACGCAGTATTTT.

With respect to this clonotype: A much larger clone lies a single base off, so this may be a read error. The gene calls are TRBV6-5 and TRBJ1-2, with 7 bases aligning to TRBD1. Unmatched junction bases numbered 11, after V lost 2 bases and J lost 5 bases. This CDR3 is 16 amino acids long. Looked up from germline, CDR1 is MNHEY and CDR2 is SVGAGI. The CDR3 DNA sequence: TGTGCCAGCAGTTACAAGGGACAGTCCCAGGGGTATGGCTACACCTTC. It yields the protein CASSYKGQSQGYGYTF.

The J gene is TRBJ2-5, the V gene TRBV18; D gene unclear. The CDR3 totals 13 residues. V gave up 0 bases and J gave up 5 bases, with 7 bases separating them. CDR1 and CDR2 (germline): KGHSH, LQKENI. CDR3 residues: CASSPPISETQYF. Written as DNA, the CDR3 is TGTGCCAGCTCACCACCGATCTCGGAGACCCAGTACTTC. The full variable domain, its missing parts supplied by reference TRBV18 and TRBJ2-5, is NAGVMQNPRHLVRRRGQEARLRCSPMKGHSHVYWYRQLPEEGLKFMVYLQKENIIDESGMPKERFSAEFPKEGPSILRIQQVVRGDSAAYFCASSPPISETQYFGPGTRLLVL.

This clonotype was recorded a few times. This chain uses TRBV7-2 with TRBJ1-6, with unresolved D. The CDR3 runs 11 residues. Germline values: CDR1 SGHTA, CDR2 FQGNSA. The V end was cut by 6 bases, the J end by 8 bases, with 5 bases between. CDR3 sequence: CASSRDSPLHF. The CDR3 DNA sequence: TGTGCCAGCAGTCGTGATTCACCCCTCCACTTT.

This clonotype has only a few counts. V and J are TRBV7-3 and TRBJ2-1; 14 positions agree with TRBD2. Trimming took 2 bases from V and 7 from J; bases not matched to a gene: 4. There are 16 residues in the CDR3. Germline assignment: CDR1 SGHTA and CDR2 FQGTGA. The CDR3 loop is CASSLEGTSGRNEQFF. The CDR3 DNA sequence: TGTGCCAGCAGCTTAGAGGGGACTAGCGGGAGAAATGAGCAGTTCTTC.

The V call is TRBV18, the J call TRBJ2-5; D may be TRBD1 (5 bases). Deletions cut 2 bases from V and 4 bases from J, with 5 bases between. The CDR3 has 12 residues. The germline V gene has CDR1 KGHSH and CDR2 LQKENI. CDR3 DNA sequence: TGTGCCAGCTCACCAGGGGCAGAGACCCAGTACTTC. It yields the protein CASSPGAETQYF.

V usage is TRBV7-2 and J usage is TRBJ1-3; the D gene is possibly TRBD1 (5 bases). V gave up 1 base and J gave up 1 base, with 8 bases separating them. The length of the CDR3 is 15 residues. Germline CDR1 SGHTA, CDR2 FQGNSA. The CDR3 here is CASSLGGGSGNTIYF. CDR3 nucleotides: TGTGCCAGCAGCTTAGGGGGCGGATCTGGAAACACCATATATTTT.

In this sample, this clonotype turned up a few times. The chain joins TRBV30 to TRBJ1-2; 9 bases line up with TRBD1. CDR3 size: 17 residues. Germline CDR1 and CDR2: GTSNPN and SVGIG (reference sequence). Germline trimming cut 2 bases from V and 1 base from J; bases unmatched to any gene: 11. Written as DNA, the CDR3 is TGTGCCTGGAGTCCAAGTCCCGGGACAGGGATTAACTATGGCTACACCTTC. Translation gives CAWSPSPGTGINYGYTF.

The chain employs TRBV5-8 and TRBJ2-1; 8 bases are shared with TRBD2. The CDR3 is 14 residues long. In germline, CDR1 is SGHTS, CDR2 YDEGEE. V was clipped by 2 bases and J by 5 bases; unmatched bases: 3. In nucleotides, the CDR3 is TGTGCCAGCAGCTTCGGCGGGAGGCACAATGAGCAGTTCTTC. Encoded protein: CASSFGGRHNEQFF.

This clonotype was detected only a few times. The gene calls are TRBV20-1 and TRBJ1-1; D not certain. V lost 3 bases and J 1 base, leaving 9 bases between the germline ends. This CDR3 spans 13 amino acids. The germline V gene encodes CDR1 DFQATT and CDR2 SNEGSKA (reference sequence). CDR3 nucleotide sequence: TGCAGTGCTAGGGTCAGTACGAACACTGAAGCTTTCTTT. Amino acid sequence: CSARVSTNTEAFF.

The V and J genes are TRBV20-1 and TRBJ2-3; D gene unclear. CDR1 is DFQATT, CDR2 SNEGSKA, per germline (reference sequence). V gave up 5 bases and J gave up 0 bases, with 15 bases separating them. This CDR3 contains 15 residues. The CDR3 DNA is TGCAGTGCTGGAACCACGATTTCTAGCACAGATACGCAGTATTTT. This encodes CSAGTTISSTDTQYF.

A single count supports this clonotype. CDR3: CASSLISGLVGDNEQFF. CDR3 coding DNA: TGTGCCAGCAGCTTAATATCGGGATTAGTAGGGGACAATGAGCAGTTCTTC. The chain links TRBV7-2 to TRBJ2-1; tentatively, D is TRBD1 or TRBD2 (5 bases each). Germline V gene data show CDR1 as SGHTA and CDR2 as FQGNSA. The CDR3 has 17 residues. Trimming took 2 bases from V and 5 from J, leaving 19 bases between them. Using reference TRBV7-2 and TRBJ2-1 for the parts outside the CDR3, the full variable domain is GAGVSQSPSNKVTEKGKDVELRCDPISGHTALYWYRQSLGQGLEFLIYFQGNSAPDKSGLPSDRFSAERTGGSVSTLTIQRTQQEDSAVYLCASSLISGLVGDNEQFFGPGTRLTVL.

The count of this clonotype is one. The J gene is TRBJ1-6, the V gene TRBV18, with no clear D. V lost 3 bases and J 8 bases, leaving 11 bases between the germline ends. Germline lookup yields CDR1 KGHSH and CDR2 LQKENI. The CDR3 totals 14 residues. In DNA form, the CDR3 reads TGTGCCAGCTCACCCGCGGCGAGGGATTCACCCCTCCACTTT. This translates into CASSPAARDSPLHF.

In DNA form, the CDR3 reads TGTGCCAGCAGCTTGATAACGCGTAGCTACAATGAGCAGTTCTTC. It codes for CASSLITRSYNEQFF. The V gene is TRBV7-6, the J gene TRBJ2-1; D remains unclear. Trimming removed 3 bases from V and 3 bases from J, with 12 bases in between. Per germline, CDR1 SGHVS and CDR2 FNYEAQ. The length of the CDR3 is 15 residues.

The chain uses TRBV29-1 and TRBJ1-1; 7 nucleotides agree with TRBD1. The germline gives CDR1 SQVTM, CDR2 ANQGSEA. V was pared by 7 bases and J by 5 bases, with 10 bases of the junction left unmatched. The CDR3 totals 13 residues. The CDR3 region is CSARRQGETEAFF. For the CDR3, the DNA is TGCAGCGCGAGGCGGCAGGGGGAAACTGAAGCTTTCTTT.